This T cell receptor (beta chain) is drawn from a study of shared T cell receptors in the human thymus. The assay was immunoSEQ multiplex PCR, and TCRdb's table has in-frame clones only and misses some. This table holds hundreds of thousands of clones, approximately 85% found once. Another study also made use of these data, one on human thymus T cells.

This sequence originates from a girl under three years old with a congenital heart defect. The specimen sequenced was thymocytes.

The CDR3 spells CASSLYRVGGYGYTF. The CDR3 nucleotides are TGTGCCAGCAGTTTATATAGGGTAGGAGGCTATGGCTACACCTTC. The chain links TRBV28 to TRBJ1-2; D gene uncertain. There are 15 residues in the CDR3. From germline, CDR1 is MDHEN and CDR2 SYDVKM. V dropped 1 base and J dropped 4 bases, with 13 bases sitting between them.